Listed here are 30 T cell receptor beta chains from one sample, sequenced in a study of graft-versus-host responses after intestinal transplantation. Profiling relied on immunoSEQ multiplex PCR, and the TCRdb table lists in-frame clones only, not all of them. The table has 40,000 or so clones, about 93% seen once. The sequenced sample was PBMCs, obtained 16 days after intestinal transplant. The receptors stem from a human patient who received an intestinal transplant, so some T cells may come from the graft donor.

The rearrangement joins TRBV27 to TRBJ2-7; D call uncertain. Looked up from germline, CDR1 is MNHEY and CDR2 is SMNVEV (reference sequence). Trimming shortened V by 4 bases and J by 1 base, and 11 bases separated the two germline ends. This CDR3 comprises 14 residues. The CDR3 sequence: CASSSGSPSYEQYF. The CDR3, as DNA: TGTGCCAGCAGTTCCGGTAGCCCTTCCTACGAGCAGTACTTC.

The chain couples TRBV20-1 to TRBJ1-1; maybe TRBD1 (6 bases). Germline assignment: CDR1 DFQATT and CDR2 SNEGSKA (reference sequence). V was clipped by 8 bases and J by 11 bases, with 15 bases between them. The CDR3 has 10 amino acids. The CDR3 region has the DNA TGCAGTACACCACAGGGATCGGCTTTCTTT. The encoded protein is CSTPQGSAFF.

The chain joins TRBV28 to TRBJ1-3; D remains unclear. Germline CDR1 MDHEN, CDR2 SYDVKM. The CDR3 runs 14 residues. The V and J ends lost 1 base and 2 bases respectively, with 6 bases between them. The CDR3 sequence: CASSLSGAGNTIYF. The DNA for the CDR3 is TGTGCCAGCAGTTTATCTGGCGCTGGAAACACCATATATTTT.

The V call is TRBV4-3, the J call TRBJ1-1; no firm D call. V was shortened by 0 bases and J by 3 bases, with 11 bases between the two germline ends. The CDR3 contains 15 residues. Germline CDR1 LGHNA, CDR2 YSLEER. DNA for the CDR3: TGCGCCAGCAGCCAAGAAGGACTCCCGGACACTGAAGCTTTCTTT. Translation gives CASSQEGLPDTEAFF.

This clone has just one count. This chain uses TRBV5-4 with TRBJ2-7; 9 bases align to TRBD1. The CDR3 has 14 amino acids. V dropped 3 bases and J dropped 7; count of bases not matched to a gene: 8. Germline CDR1 SGHNT, CDR2 YYREEE (reference sequence). The CDR3 coding sequence is TGTGCCAGCAGCTCAGCGGACAGGGGCCCGGAGCAGTACTTC. Protein product: CASSSADRGPEQYF.

The CDR3 here is CASSVEGGWSYNEQFF. CDR3 nucleotides: TGTGCCAGCAGCGTAGAAGGGGGCTGGTCCTACAATGAGCAGTTCTTC. The chain couples TRBV9 to TRBJ2-1; TRBD1 agrees at 7 bases. Germline assignment: CDR1 SGDLS and CDR2 YYNGEE. The ends lost 0 bases at V and 1 base at J; junction bases unmatched: 4. The CDR3 extends over 16 amino acids.

The V call is TRBV19, the J call TRBJ2-1, with 11 bases fitting TRBD2. CDR1 is LNHDA, CDR2 SQIVND, per germline (reference sequence). The CDR3 totals 16 residues. J gave up 1 base and V 7 bases, and 6 bases lay outside the gene matches. The CDR3 DNA is TGTGCCAGTATTCCCGGGACTAGCGGTTCCTACAATGAGCAGTTCTTC. Amino acids: CASIPGTSGSYNEQFF.

The chain carries TRBV6-5 and TRBJ2-3; no clear D gene. The CDR3 is 12 residues long. V shed 6 bases and J shed 5 bases, with 9 bases lying between them. CDR1 is MNHEY and CDR2 is SVGAGI in the germline V gene. CDR3 residues: CASSQKGDTQYF. Here the CDR3 DNA reads TGTGCCAGCAGCCAAAAAGGAGATACGCAGTATTTT.

The chain combines TRBV27 with TRBJ2-7, with 10 bases lining up with TRBD1. CDR1 is MNHEY, CDR2 SMNVEV, per germline (reference sequence). This CDR3 is 14 amino acids long. V was pared by 5 bases and J by 2 bases, with 3 bases of the junction left unmatched. CDR3 sequence: CASSLGQGPYEQYF. In nucleotides, the CDR3 is TGTGCCAGCAGTCTGGGACAGGGGCCCTACGAGCAGTACTTC.

This chain connects TRBV25-1 to TRBJ1-5; TRBD1 matches at 7 bases. The CDR3 spans 14 residues. Per the germline V gene, CDR1 is MGHDK and CDR2 is SYGVNS. The V gene end was trimmed by 9 bases and the J gene end by 1 base; junction bases not matched to a gene: 6. The CDR3, as DNA: TGTGCCAGTGGGGAACAGGGGAGCAATCAGCCCCAGCATTTT. It encodes CASGEQGSNQPQHF.

This chain joins TRBV7-9 and TRBJ1-1, with TRBD1 matching 9 bases. CDR1 and CDR2 (germline): SEHNR, FQNEAQ (reference sequence). The CDR3 covers 15 residues. The trim removed 5 bases at V and 4 bases at J, leaving 8 bases unmatched. CDR3 nucleotides: TGTGCCAGCAGCCCCCCCCCGGACAGGGGCACTGAAGCTTTCTTT. Protein sequence: CASSPPPDRGTEAFF.

In its sample, this clone was seen a few times. Here the CDR3 reads CASSLPSSGSGEQYF. The DNA of the CDR3 is TGTGCCAGCAGCTTACCTTCTAGCGGGAGCGGCGAGCAGTACTTC. The V gene is TRBV7-2, the J gene TRBJ2-7; 10 bases line up with TRBD2. Germline CDR1 is SGHTA and CDR2 is FQGNSA. The length of the CDR3 is 15 residues. V was clipped by 2 bases and J by 6 bases; unmatched bases: 7. Drawing the rest from reference TRBV7-2 and TRBJ2-7, the complete variable domain is GAGVSQSPSNKVTEKGKDVELRCDPISGHTALYWYRQSLGQGLEFLIYFQGNSAPDKSGLPSDRFSAERTGGSVSTLTIQRTQQEDSAVYLCASSLPSSGSGEQYFGPGTRLTVT.

The chain links TRBV27 to TRBJ2-5, with TRBD2 matching 12 bases. Germline CDR1 is MNHEY and CDR2 is SMNVEV (reference sequence). J was trimmed by 4 bases and V by 6 bases; bases with no gene match: 9. CDR3 length: 16 residues. The CDR3 region is CASSLSLAGGGETQYF. In nucleotides, the CDR3 is TGTGCCAGCAGCCTATCACTAGCGGGAGGAGGAGAGACCCAGTACTTC.

The gene calls are TRBV7-2 and TRBJ2-1; D perhaps matches TRBD2 (5 bases). Between the trimmed V and J ends, which lost 7 bases and 9 bases, there was a span of 19 bases. The CDR3 sequence is 14 residues long. Germline CDR1 reads SGHTA; CDR2 reads FQGNSA. In DNA, the CDR3 is TGTGCCAGCATCTCCTCCGGGGTTCATGGTGAGCAGTTCTTC. Translated, it gives CASISSGVHGEQFF. Full variable domain (missing parts from reference TRBV7-2 and TRBJ2-1): GAGVSQSPSNKVTEKGKDVELRCDPISGHTALYWYRQSLGQGLEFLIYFQGNSAPDKSGLPSDRFSAERTGGSVSTLTIQRTQQEDSAVYLCASISSGVHGEQFFGPGTRLTVL.

J is TRBJ2-5 and V is TRBV4-2, with 8 positions matching TRBD1. Germline loops: CDR1 LGHNA, CDR2 YNFKEQ. V was clipped by 1 base and J by 5 bases; unmatched bases: 6. The CDR3 consists of 15 residues. The CDR3 loop is CASSQVVGTGETQYF. The CDR3 region has the DNA TGTGCCAGCAGCCAAGTGGTCGGGACAGGCGAGACCCAGTACTTC.

The chain is built from TRBV2 and TRBJ2-7; the D call may be TRBD1 or TRBD2 (5 bases each). The length of the CDR3 is 13 residues. V was trimmed by 5 bases and J by 3 bases, leaving 11 bases between them. Germline V gene sequence: CDR1 SNHLY, CDR2 FYNNEI. CDR3 sequence: CASSTGASYEQYF. In DNA, the CDR3 is TGTGCCAGCAGTACCGGGGCAAGCTACGAGCAGTACTTC.

The chain employs TRBV2 and TRBJ2-5; the match to TRBD1 covers 8 bases. Per the germline V gene, CDR1 is SNHLY and CDR2 is FYNNEI. V was clipped by 3 bases and J by 2 bases; unmatched bases: 11. This CDR3 contains 17 residues. The CDR3 loop is CASSDPGQGLPQETQYF. The CDR3 DNA follows: TGTGCCAGCAGTGACCCCGGACAGGGCTTACCGCAAGAGACCCAGTACTTC. Full variable domain (rest looked up from reference TRBV2 and TRBJ2-5): EPEVTQTPSHQVTQMGQEVILRCVPISNHLYFYWYRQILGQKVEFLVSFYNNEISEKSEIFDDQFSVERPDGSNFTLKIRSTKLEDSAMYFCASSDPGQGLPQETQYFGPGTRLLVL.

The chain joins TRBV5-4 to TRBJ2-1, with TRBD2 matching 7 bases. The CDR3 contains 15 residues. The V and J ends lost 5 bases and 2 bases, in that order; junction bases with no gene match: 7. Germline V gene data show CDR1 as SGHNT and CDR2 as YYREEE (reference sequence). The CDR3 sequence: CASRLSGTTYNEQFF. The CDR3 DNA is TGTGCCAGCAGGTTAAGCGGGACTACCTACAATGAGCAGTTCTTC.

This clone came up once. CDR3 sequence (DNA): TGTGCCAGCAGTTTTGAGCGAGTGTACGAGCAGTACTTC. It specifies CASSFERVYEQYF. V and J are TRBV28 and TRBJ2-7; D gene ambiguous. Trimming removed 3 bases from V and 4 bases from J, with 10 bases in between. The CDR3 length is 13 residues. Germline-derived CDR1 and CDR2 are MDHEN and SYDVKM.

The CDR3: CASIKLRDTSSYEQYF. The DNA for the CDR3 is TGTGCCAGCATAAAACTCCGGGACACCAGCTCCTACGAGCAGTACTTC. The chain couples TRBV21-1 to TRBJ2-7; the table's D call, TRBD1, has no DNA check behind it. TRBV21-1 is a listed pseudogene. The CDR3 totals 16 residues.

The gene calls are TRBV6-5 and TRBJ2-7; tentatively, D is TRBD2 (5 bases). Germline V gene sequence: CDR1 MNHEY, CDR2 SVGAGI. The CDR3 loop spans 12 amino acids. V was cut by 6 bases and J by 9 bases, with 15 bases left in between. CDR3 in DNA: TGTGCCAGCAGCCGCTACGGGGTCGGGCAGTACTTC. Translation: CASSRYGVGQYF.

The V call is TRBV2, the J call TRBJ2-7; unclear D gene. The CDR3 consists of 14 residues. CDR1 SNHLY and CDR2 FYNNEI come from the germline V gene. V was trimmed by 3 bases and J by 1 base, leaving 10 bases between them. DNA of the CDR3: TGTGCCAGCAGTGAGGAGCAGCGATCCTACGAGCAGTACTTC. Translated: CASSEEQRSYEQYF.

This clone appeared a few times. The chain employs TRBV2 and TRBJ2-5, with 7 bases matching TRBD2. The CDR3 is made up of 14 amino acids. Germline V gene lookup returns CDR1 SNHLY and CDR2 FYNNEI. The V segment lost 4 bases and the J segment 5 bases; nucleotides outside the gene matches: 7. The CDR3 DNA follows: TGTGCCAGCAGTGTGAGGTGGGGGGGGGAGACCCAGTACTTC. Translating gives CASSVRWGGETQYF.

This chain uses TRBV21-1 with TRBJ2-7; TRBD1 reflects the table's D call only, with no check against the DNA. TRBV21-1 is a recognized pseudogene. The CDR3 contains 14 residues. CDR3 region: CASSKYVGAGEQYF. Here the CDR3 DNA reads TGTGCCAGCAGCAAATATGTAGGGGCCGGCGAGCAGTACTTC.

V gene TRBV11-2 combines with J gene TRBJ2-3; a possible D gene is TRBD2 (6 bases). The CDR3 extends over 15 amino acids. Looked up from germline, CDR1 is SGHAT and CDR2 is FQNNGV. The germline V and J ends were trimmed by 2 bases and 0 bases, with 9 bases remaining between them. The CDR3 protein is CASSLSGLSTDTQYF. In DNA form, the CDR3 reads TGTGCCAGCAGCTTAAGCGGGCTTAGCACAGATACGCAGTATTTT. Filled out from reference TRBV11-2 and TRBJ2-3, the complete variable domain reads EAGVAQSPRYKIIEKRQSVAFWCNPISGHATLYWYQQILGQGPKLLIQFQNNGVVDDSQLPKDRFSAERLKGVDSTLKIQPAKLEDSAVYLCASSLSGLSTDTQYFGPGTRLTVL.

This clone was detected only once. This chain links TRBV5-8 with TRBJ2-4, with D perhaps matching TRBD1 (6 bases). The germline V gene encodes CDR1 SGHTS and CDR2 YDEGEE. The CDR3 has 14 amino acids. Deletions cut 4 bases from V and 5 bases from J, with 13 bases between. CDR3 amino acids: CASSLRGAENIQYF. CDR3 sequence (DNA): TGTGCCAGCAGCCTCAGGGGCGCTGAAAACATTCAGTACTTC.

The chain is built from TRBV11-1 and TRBJ2-3, with D perhaps matching TRBD1 (7 bases). Germline lookup yields CDR1 SGHAT and CDR2 FQDESV (reference sequence). Trimming stripped 5 bases from V and 0 bases from J, with 12 bases between. The CDR3 sequence is 15 residues long. The CDR3 loop is CASSLRGTSTDTQYF. CDR3 in DNA: TGTGCCAGCAGCCTCAGGGGGACTAGCACAGATACGCAGTATTTT.

This clone was counted a single time. The chain joins TRBV5-5 to TRBJ1-1; the match to TRBD1 covers 7 bases. The CDR3 has 14 residues. V trimming: 4 bases; J trimming: 4 bases; junction bases outside the gene matches: 7. Germline assignment: CDR1 SGHKS and CDR2 YYEKEE (reference sequence). The CDR3 loop reads CASSRGQGSTEAFF. CDR3 bases: TGTGCCAGCAGCAGGGGGCAGGGTAGCACTGAAGCTTTCTTT.

The V gene is TRBV9, the J gene TRBJ2-1; perhaps TRBD2 as D (6 bases). The CDR3 is 15 amino acids. Per germline, CDR1 SGDLS and CDR2 YYNGEE. The V end lost 0 bases, the J end lost 4 bases, and 11 bases lay between the germline ends. For the CDR3, the DNA is TGTGCCAGCAGCGTAGCGGGAGTGGGGTACAATGAGCAGTTCTTC. Its translation: CASSVAGVGYNEQFF.

The V call is TRBV27, the J call TRBJ2-2; tentative D call: TRBD2 (6 bases). Trimming removed 1 base from V and 6 bases from J, with 6 bases in between. CDR3 size: 13 residues. Germline V gene sequence: CDR1 MNHEY, CDR2 SMNVEV (reference sequence). CDR3 sequence: CASSLWGAGELFF. CDR3 in DNA: TGTGCCAGCAGTTTATGGGGGGCCGGGGAGCTGTTTTTT.